This TCR beta chain comes out of a study of cytomegalovirus exposure and HLA in healthy donors (dated by TCRdb to 2016 to 2017). Looking at the study overall: In an earlier analysis of approximately 500 of the donors, about 260 Gb of sequence data and 95 million to 130 million unique TCR beta sequences from about 190 million T cells were reported. About 300 gigabases of sequencing data and around 85 million unique TCR sequences made up an early release that covered under 750 HLA-typed donors. Of the roughly 400 genotyped donors, over 80% were placed in the genetic ancestry cluster associated with self-reported Caucasian donors. The aim of the study was to test whether cataloging public T cell receptors could identify signatures of past pathogen exposure. The study used immunosequencing to profile the T cell repertoires of under 700 subjects and linked those repertoires to cytomegalovirus serostatus. In addition to the first cohort of 650 to 800 subjects, a separate validation cohort of over 90 different subjects was used. The study combined high-throughput TCR immunosequencing, statistical association of individual TCRs with disease status, and machine learning to predict cytomegalovirus infection status. A later analysis re-analyzed previously published TCR beta repertoires from 550 to 700 donors and added high-resolution HLA genotyping to study TCR occurrence patterns. The later analysis used no new phenotypic data to find candidate immune exposures, relying instead on TCR beta sequences and their occurrence across donors. In an earlier analysis of roughly 600 of the donors, high-throughput TCR beta sequencing was used to judge whether each TCR beta V gene segment behaved as functional or pseudogenic. Alongside the repertoire data, information on donor age, sex, ethnicity and CMV serostatus was compiled. A later genetic analysis took genome-wide SNP genotypes for about 55% of the roughly 670 donors and used that subset as a discovery cohort. Every repertoire in the discovery cohort had been generated on one and the same sequencing platform. HLA typing included class I and class II loci at four-digit resolution. The number of typed donors differed by locus: roughly 629-640 for A, B, C, DRB1 and DQB1; approximately 520 for DQA1; about 600 for DPA1; and some 430 for DPB1. Four or five DR-DQ haplotypes were handled as single units for association and clustering because linkage in the cohort was strong. On average, around 230,000 unique TCR beta nucleotide sequences were sequenced per donor among 398 genotyped donors of the cohort, with roughly 18% of those sequences being non-productive.

Libraries were prepared through the immunoSEQ multiplex PCR assay. The multiplex PCR relied on a mix of 60 forward primers for TCR Vbeta segments and 13 reverse primers for TCR Jbeta segments. A multiplex PCR assay on genomic DNA amplified the CDR3 region of rearranged TCR beta genes. On the Illumina HiSeq System, the amplified TCR beta libraries were sequenced as 87-base-pair reads. The study's processing was this. A later analysis counted approximately 76 million unique TCR beta chains across the 600 to 850 repertoires, and some 11 million of these chains were shared by at least two donors. Raw reads were error-corrected and collapsed into unique sequences by a nearest-neighbor algorithm in which closely related sequences were merged to remove PCR and sequencing errors. V, D and J gene segments were assigned by aligning CDR3 sequences to IMGT reference sequences. For a sequence to be retained, a match of at least six nucleotides to both a V gene segment and a J gene segment was required. Rearrangements were classified as productive when the CDR3 lacked stop codons and remained in frame with V and J, and all other rearrangements were classified as non-productive. Following IMGT convention, CDR3 was defined as the stretch from the second conserved V-encoded cysteine up to the conserved J-encoded phenylalanine. In an earlier analysis of around 540 of the donors, sequences lacking an unambiguous match to a single V gene segment were excluded. In an earlier analysis of several hundred of the donors, V segments were called functional above 56.7% productive rearrangements and were called segregating when the between-donor standard deviation exceeded 5%. A statistical classification framework was built for diagnosing cytomegalovirus status from the catalog of TCR beta chain sequences. V and J gene assignment, in a later analysis, came from comparing TCR nucleotide sequences with IMGT/GENE-DB human TR gene sequences. A later analysis assigned CDR3 sequences and most-parsimonious VDJ recombination scenarios with the TCRdist pipeline. In a later analysis, each TCR beta chain was defined by its CDR3 amino acid sequence together with its V-gene family, and reads without a unique V-gene family were excluded. In a later analysis, 550 to 650 highly shared, low-generation-probability nucleotide sequences were removed to address suspected cross-contamination and a sequencing artifact. A later analysis calculated a clonal expansion index for each public chain from normalized within-repertoire ranks of inferred template counts. In a later analysis, generation probabilities were computed with a VDJ recombination model fitted to out-of-frame rearrangements, and the resulting probabilities were checked against IGoR. A later analysis scored TCR-TCR, TCR-HLA and TCR-CMV co-occurrence with hypergeometric tests, applying a repertoire-size bias correction to TCR pairs. False discovery rates were estimated in a later analysis by permuting HLA or CMV assignments 20 times. In a later analysis, co-occurring TCRs were grouped using DBSCAN, and TCRdist sequence similarity was added for clustering within HLA-allele-positive subsets. Co-occurrence clustering excluded repertoires with fewer than 30,000 or more than 120,000 public chains, plus five with anomalous nucleotide sharing. TCRdb obtained this table from immuneACCESS and retained in-frame rearrangements with V and J assigned. These tables miss some clones; where compared with another copy, unresolved V genes account for less than half of the shortfall, and the remainder is unexplained. The D gene and trimming were derived from the DNA, and the V and J assignments and clone size from that table. This sample is represented by about 88,000 clones; about 87% of them were singletons. The top ten clonotypes cover around 2.3% of the sample.

There are 18 amino acids in the CDR3, from cysteine to phenylalanine inclusive. The kept DNA is CDR3 alone, 54 bases in frame from the first base. The germline V gene (reference sequence) supplies CDR1 SGHAT and CDR2 FQDESV. V is reduced by 2 bases and J by 3 bases, leaving a spacing of 20 bases between them. What the work shows at the level of the full study, not this receptor alone: Assigning TCR associations to individual alleles was difficult when HLA alleles, especially DR and DQ, strongly co-occurred. A later genetic analysis reported fewer N-insertions in productive TCRs among donors in an Asian-associated ancestry cluster than the roughly 700-donor mean. Roughly uniform sequencing depth across donors was assumed in presence/absence analyses, although this assumption may not hold. Only TCR beta chains were sequenced in this cohort, and the absence of alpha or paired-chain data limited detectable features. A cluster of highly shared sequence variants was judged likely to be a technical artifact of the sequencing pipeline. A later analysis found that most CMV-associated TCR beta chains appeared HLA-restricted, with HLA associations seemingly driven largely by CMV exposure. The 87-base-pair reads could not distinguish some IMGT-functional V segments, including TRBV6-2 and TRBV6-3, so those segments were excluded. In a later analysis, around 15,000 TCR beta sequences were associated with specific HLA alleles at a false discovery rate of 0.05. In a later analysis, TCR association rates were found to vary across HLA loci, with the most associated TCRs seen for DRB1 alleles and the fewest for HLA-C alleles. In an earlier analysis of some 550 of the donors, most TCR beta V segments were observed in productive rearrangements about 87% or about 30% of the time, broadly matching IMGT annotations. The earlier analysis of 587 of the donors excluded over 15 rarely observed V segments, including chromosome 9 orphons, because counts were too low. A further reported finding was that TCR beta sequences accurately predicted the HLA-A and HLA-B alleles for most subjects in the first cohort. The classifier was reported to diagnose cytomegalovirus status with high specificity and sensitivity in both the original and validation cohorts. Linkage disequilibrium might explain the correlated functional status among segregating V segments, but an unknown experimental factor could not be ruled out. For the cohort, immune exposure information was limited to CMV serostatus. While some public TCRs were present in many individuals, most TCR sequences turned up only very rarely across donors. V-gene and J-gene trimming of TCR beta chains was associated with a missense DCLRE1C variant in a later genetic analysis, and the association was replicated in an independent cohort. In the study, around 150 TCR beta chains were listed as associated with cytomegalovirus. Three of the identified cytomegalovirus-associated TCR beta chains were confirmed in vitro to be specific for cytomegalovirus antigens. In a later analysis, HLA-associated TCR beta chains were found to be more clonally expanded and to have lower generation probabilities than equally common non-associated chains. According to a later analysis, parvovirus B19, influenza, CMV and Epstein-Barr virus appeared linked to several top co-occurrence clusters. Because HLA typing was missing for some donors at each locus, association tests included only the typed subset. The authors suggested that the approach could potentially be extended to other disease states and immunological phenotypes.

In total, approximately 610 healthy bone marrow donors made up the cohort. All cohort members were sampled while nominally healthy, although unrecorded immune exposures were likely present. The donor tested CMV seronegative and was one of the 352 seronegative cohort members. A peripheral blood sample was provided by each donor, and peripheral blood mononuclear cells were used for TCR beta sequencing. Genomic DNA was extracted from the blood cell samples with the Qiagen DNeasy Blood Extraction Kit. The table lists this clone with a few counts. The antigen it binds to is not known. Base qualities are not recorded, but no much larger clone differs from it by a single base.

Sequencing used PBMCs. The sequence joins TRBV11-1 to TRBJ2-1, and the D gene may be TRBD1, 5 bases matching. The receptor was isolated from a man younger than 35 in good health and CMV-seronegative. The sequenced DNA: TGTGCCAGCAGCTTAATAAGTCTGGGTCAGGGCGGCTACAATGAGCAGTTCTTC. Its protein reads: CASSLISLGQGGYNEQFF. With the rest looked up from the reference TRBV11-1 and TRBJ2-1 genes rather than sequenced, the full variable domain is EAEVAQSPRYKITEKSQAVAFWCDPISGHATLYWYRQILGQGPELLVQFQDESVVDDSQLPKDRFSAERLKGVDSTLKIQPAELGDSAMYLCASSLISLGQGGYNEQFFGPGTRLTVL.